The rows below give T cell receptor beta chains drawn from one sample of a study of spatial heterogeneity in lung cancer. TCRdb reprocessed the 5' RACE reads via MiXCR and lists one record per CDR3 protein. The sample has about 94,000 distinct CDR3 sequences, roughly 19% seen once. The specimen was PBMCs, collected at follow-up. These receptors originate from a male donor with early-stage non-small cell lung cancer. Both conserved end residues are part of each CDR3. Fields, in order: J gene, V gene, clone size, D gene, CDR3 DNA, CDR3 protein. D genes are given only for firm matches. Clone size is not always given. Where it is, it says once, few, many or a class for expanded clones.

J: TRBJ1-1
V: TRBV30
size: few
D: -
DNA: TGTGCCTGGAGTGTATGGGATGCGGAGATGAACACTGAAGCTTTCTTT
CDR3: CAWSVWDAEMNTEAFF

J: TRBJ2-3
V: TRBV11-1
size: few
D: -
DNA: TGTGCCAGCAGCTTAGTTAGCACAGATACGCAGTATTTT
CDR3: CASSLVSTDTQYF

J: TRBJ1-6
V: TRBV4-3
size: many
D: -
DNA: TGCGCCAGCAGCCAAGAGGCTGCCCACCTGAATTCACCCCTCCACTTT
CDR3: CASSQEAAHLNSPLHF

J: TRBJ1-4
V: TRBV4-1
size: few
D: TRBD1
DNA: TGCGCCAGCAGCCAGGCCGGGACAGGGGGCTCGACTAATGAAAAACTGTTTTTT
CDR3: CASSQAGTGGSTNEKLFF

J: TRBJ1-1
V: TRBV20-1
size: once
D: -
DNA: TGCAGTGCTAGGGGCGGCAGGGGAAGATGGGACACTGAAGCTTTCTTT
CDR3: CSARGGRGRWDTEAFF

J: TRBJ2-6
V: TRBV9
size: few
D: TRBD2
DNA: TGTGCCAGCAGCCGTAGTGGTAGCGGGGCAAGCTCTGGGGCCAACGTCCTGACTTTC
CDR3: CASSRSGSGASSGANVLTF

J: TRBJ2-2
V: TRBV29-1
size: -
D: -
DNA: TGCAGCGTTGGCGGGGTGACGGCCGGGGAGCTGTTTTTT
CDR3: CSVGGVTAGELFF

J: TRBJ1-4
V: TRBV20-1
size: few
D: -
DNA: TGCAGTGCTAGTGGCCGGACTAATGAAAAACTGTTTTTT
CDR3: CSASGRTNEKLFF

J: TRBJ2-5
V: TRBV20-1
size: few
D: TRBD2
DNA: TGCAGTGCTAGAGACGCCCACGGGAGGGCAGGAGAGACCCAGTACTTC
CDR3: CSARDAHGRAGETQYF

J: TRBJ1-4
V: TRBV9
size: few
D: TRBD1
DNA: TGTGCCAGCAGCGCCCTCACAGGGGTTAATGAAAAACTGTTTTTT
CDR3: CASSALTGVNEKLFF

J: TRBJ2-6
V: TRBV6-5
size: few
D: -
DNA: TGTGCCAGCAGCCCCCCTGTTGGGGCCAACGTCCTGACTTTC
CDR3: CASSPPVGANVLTF

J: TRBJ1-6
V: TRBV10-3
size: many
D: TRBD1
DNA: TGTGCCATCAGCCCCGGGACAGGGAAATCACCCCTCCACTTT
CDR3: CAISPGTGKSPLHF

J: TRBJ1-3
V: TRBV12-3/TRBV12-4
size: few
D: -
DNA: TGTGCCAGCAGTTTTGTCAGCTCTGGAAACACCATATATTTT
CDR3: CASSFVSSGNTIYF

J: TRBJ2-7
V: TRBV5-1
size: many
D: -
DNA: TGCGCCAGCAGCGCCTCCTACGAGCAGTACTTC
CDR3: CASSASYEQYF

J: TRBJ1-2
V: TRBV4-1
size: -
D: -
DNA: TGCGCCAGCAGCCAAACCCGGAACTATGGCTACACCTTC
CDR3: CASSQTRNYGYTF

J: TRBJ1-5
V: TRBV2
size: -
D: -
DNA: TGTGCCAGCAGCGCACATTTGGGTCAGCCCCAGCATTTT
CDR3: CASSAHLGQPQHF

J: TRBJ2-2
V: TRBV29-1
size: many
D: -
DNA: TGCAGCGTCGGCCCCGGTGGCACCGGGGAGCTGTTTTTT
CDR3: CSVGPGGTGELFF

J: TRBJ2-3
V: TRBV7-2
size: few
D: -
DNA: TGTGCCAGCAGCTTAGCGGTTAACGCGGGCACAGATACGCAGTATTTT
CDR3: CASSLAVNAGTDTQYF

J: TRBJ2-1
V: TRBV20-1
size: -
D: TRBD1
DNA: TGCAGTGCTCGGGACAGTCCCTACAATGAGCAGTTCTTC
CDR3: CSARDSPYNEQFF

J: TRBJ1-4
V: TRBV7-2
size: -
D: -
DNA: TGTGCCAGCAGCCCCGAATTTGCTAATGAAAAACTGTTTTTT
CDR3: CASSPEFANEKLFF

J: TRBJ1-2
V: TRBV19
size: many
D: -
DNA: TGTGCCAGTGGGGAGAGCCATGGCTACACCTTC
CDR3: CASGESHGYTF

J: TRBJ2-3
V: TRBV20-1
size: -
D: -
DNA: TGCAGTGCTAGAGATATGAGAGGGACTTTGGAAGATACGCAGTATTTT
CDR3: CSARDMRGTLEDTQYF

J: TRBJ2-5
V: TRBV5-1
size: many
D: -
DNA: TGCGCCAGCAGCTTCTCCGGACAACAGGCGGCCCAGTACTTC
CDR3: CASSFSGQQAAQYF

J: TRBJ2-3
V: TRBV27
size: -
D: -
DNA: TGTGCCAGCAGTTTAGGCAGGGGGGTGGATACGCAGTATTTT
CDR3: CASSLGRGVDTQYF

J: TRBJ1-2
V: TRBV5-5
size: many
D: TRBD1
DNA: TGTGCCAGCAGCCCGTCCCTGGACAGGGCCTATGGCTACACCTTC
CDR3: CASSPSLDRAYGYTF

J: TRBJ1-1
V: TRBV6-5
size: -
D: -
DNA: TGTGCCAGCAGTTCTGTGAACACTGAAGCTTTCTTT
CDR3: CASSSVNTEAFF

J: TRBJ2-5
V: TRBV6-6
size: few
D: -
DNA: TGTGCCAGCGGCACGGGGGGCTTCCAAGAGACCCAGTACTTC
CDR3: CASGTGGFQETQYF

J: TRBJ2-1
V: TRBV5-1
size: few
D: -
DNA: TGCGCCAGCAGCTTCGTCGGCCAGGGGAATAATGAGCAGTTCTTC
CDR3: CASSFVGQGNNEQFF

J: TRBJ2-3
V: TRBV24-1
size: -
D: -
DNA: TGTGCCACCAGAGACCCGATCACAGATACGCAGTATTTT
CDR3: CATRDPITDTQYF

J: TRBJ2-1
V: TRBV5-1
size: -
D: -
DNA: TGCGCCAGCAGCTCCGGACAGTCCGCGGAGCAGTTCTTC
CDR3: CASSSGQSAEQFF

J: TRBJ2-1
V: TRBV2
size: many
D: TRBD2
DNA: TGTGCCAGCAGTGAAGCGCCTGGACTAGCGGGAGTTCTATACAATGAGCAGTTCTTC
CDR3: CASSEAPGLAGVLYNEQFF

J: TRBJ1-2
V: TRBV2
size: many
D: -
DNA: TGTGCCTCTACTTTAGCCGAAGGCTATGGCTACACCTTC
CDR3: CASTLAEGYGYTF

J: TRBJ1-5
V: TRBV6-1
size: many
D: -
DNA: TGTGCCAGCAGTCTAATCGGACTAGCGGGTCAGCCCCAGCATTTT
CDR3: CASSLIGLAGQPQHF

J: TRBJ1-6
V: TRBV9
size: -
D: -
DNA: TGTGCCAGCAGCGTTAAAGCCGAATTGGGGCCCCTCCACTTT
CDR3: CASSVKAELGPLHF

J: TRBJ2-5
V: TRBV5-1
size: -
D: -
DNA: TGCGCCAGCAGCTCACAGGGAGTTGAGACCCAGTACTTC
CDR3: CASSSQGVETQYF

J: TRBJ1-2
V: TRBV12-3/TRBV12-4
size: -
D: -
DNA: TGTGCCAGCAGCCCAACGGGGGTTGTGGGCTACACCTTC
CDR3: CASSPTGVVGYTF

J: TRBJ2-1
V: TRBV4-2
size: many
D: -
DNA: TGTGCCAGCAGTCCTAGCGAGAGCTCCTACAATGAGCAGTTCTTC
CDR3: CASSPSESSYNEQFF

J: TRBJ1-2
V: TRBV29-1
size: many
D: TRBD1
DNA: TGCAGCGTTGCCCCGACAGGGTCCTATGGCTACACCTTC
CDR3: CSVAPTGSYGYTF

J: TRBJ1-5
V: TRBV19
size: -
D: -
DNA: TGTGCCAGTACCATACGAGGGGATAGCAATCAGCCCCAGCATTTT
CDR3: CASTIRGDSNQPQHF

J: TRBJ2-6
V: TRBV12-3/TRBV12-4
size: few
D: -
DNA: TGTGCCAGCAGTTTCAGGGGTTCCAACGTCCTGACTTTC
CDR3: CASSFRGSNVLTF

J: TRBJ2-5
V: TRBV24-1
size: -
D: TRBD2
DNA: TGTGCCACCAGTGAACTAGCGGGGGGGCCTGGGAAGGAGACCCAGTACTTC
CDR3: CATSELAGGPGKETQYF

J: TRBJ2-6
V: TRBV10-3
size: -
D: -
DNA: TGTGCCATCATGTCAAGTATATTCTCTGGGGCCAACGTCCTGACTTTC
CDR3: CAIMSSIFSGANVLTF

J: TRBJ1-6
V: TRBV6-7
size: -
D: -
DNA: TGTGCCAGCAGTTACCCCAAAAACAGCTCCTGGAATTCACCCCTCCACTTT
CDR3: CASSYPKNSSWNSPLHF

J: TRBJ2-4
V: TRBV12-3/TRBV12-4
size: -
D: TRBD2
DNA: TGTGCCAGCAGACAGCGGGAGGGCCCCAAAAACATTCAGTACTTC
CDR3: CASRQREGPKNIQYF

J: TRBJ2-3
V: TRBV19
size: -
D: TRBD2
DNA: TGTGCCAGTACTCCTCCAGGGGTCGGCCTAGCGGGACAGGATACGCAGTATTTT
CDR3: CASTPPGVGLAGQDTQYF

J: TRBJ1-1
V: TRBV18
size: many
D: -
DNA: TGTGCCAGCTCACCACCATCGGGCCCGGGCACTGAAGCTTTCTTT
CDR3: CASSPPSGPGTEAFF

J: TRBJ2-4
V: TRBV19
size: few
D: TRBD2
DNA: TGTGCCAGTAGTATGGGACTAGCAGTACGCGAAAACATTCAGTACTTC
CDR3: CASSMGLAVRENIQYF

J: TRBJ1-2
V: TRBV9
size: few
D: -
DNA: TGTGCCAGCAGCCCAGGGACTAACTATGGCTACACCTTC
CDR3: CASSPGTNYGYTF

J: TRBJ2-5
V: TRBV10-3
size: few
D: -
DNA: TGTGCCATCAGTGAACAACCAGGGGTTGTTGGAGAGACCCAGTACTTC
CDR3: CAISEQPGVVGETQYF

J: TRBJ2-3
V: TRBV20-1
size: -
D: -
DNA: TGCAGTGCCCCGATAGGGGGGGCACAGACTAGCACAGATACGCAGTATTTT
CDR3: CSAPIGGAQTSTDTQYF

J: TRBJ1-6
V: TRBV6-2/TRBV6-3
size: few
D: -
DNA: TGTGCCAGCAGTAAGAGCTCCTATAATTCACCCCTCCACTTT
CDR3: CASSKSSYNSPLHF

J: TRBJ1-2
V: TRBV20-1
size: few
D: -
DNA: TGCAGTGCTAGTTATAGTAGCGGCTACACCTTC
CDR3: CSASYSSGYTF

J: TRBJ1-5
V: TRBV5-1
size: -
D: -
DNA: TGCGCCAGCAGCTTGGGAGACAATCAGCCCCAGCATTTT
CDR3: CASSLGDNQPQHF